These 16 T cell receptor beta chains share one sample of origin, sequenced in a study of T cells after yellow fever vaccination. TCRdb used MiXCR to reprocess the 5' RACE reads, holding one entry per CDR3 protein. This table has 250,000 to 300,000 distinct CDR3 sequences, about 5% appearing once. Sequenced material: CD4+ T cells sorted from PBMCs, taken on the day of the yellow fever booster vaccination. These receptors all come from a man between 18 and 35 years old who received the YFV17D yellow fever vaccine.

The gene calls are TRBV7-9 and TRBJ1-4; the D gene is possibly TRBD1 (5 bases). Trimming took off 6 bases at V and 7 bases at J, with 21 bases between the two ends. Germline V lookup: CDR1 SEHNR, CDR2 FQNEAQ (reference sequence). The CDR3 totals 16 residues. CDR3 nucleotide sequence: TGTGCCAGCAGTGCGACAAGGGGAGCGGGAGGTGAAAAACTGTTTTTT. This sequence encodes CASSATRGAGGEKLFF.

The gene calls are TRBV12-3 or TRBV12-4 and TRBJ1-5; D unresolved. The V end lost 1 base, the J end lost 7 bases, and 5 bases lay between the germline ends. The CDR3 runs to 12 residues. CDR3 residues: CASSLDPQPQHF. DNA for the CDR3: TGTGCCAGCAGTTTAGACCCACAGCCCCAGCATTTT.

The chain uses TRBV7-2 and TRBJ2-1, with unresolved D. There are 14 residues in the CDR3. Trimming removed 2 bases at V and 3 bases at J, with 8 bases between. CDR1 and CDR2 from the germline V gene are SGHTA and FQGNSA. CDR3 sequence reads: CASSLQGFYNEQFF. The CDR3 region has the DNA TGTGCCAGCAGCTTACAAGGCTTCTACAATGAGCAGTTCTTC.

This clonotype was found many times. V gene TRBV5-4 combines with J gene TRBJ2-1, with TRBD1 identical over 7 bases. Unmatched junction bases numbered 3, after V lost 0 bases and J lost 6 bases. The germline V gene encodes CDR1 SGHNT and CDR2 YYREEE (reference sequence). The CDR3 consists of 14 residues. The CDR3 protein is CASSLAPGGNEQFF. As DNA, the CDR3 is TGTGCCAGCAGCTTGGCCCCAGGGGGCAATGAGCAGTTCTTC.

This clonotype was recorded at least ten times. The rearrangement joins TRBV12-3 or TRBV12-4 to TRBJ2-5; D possibly matches TRBD1 or TRBD2 (6 bases each). V lost 6 bases and J 7 bases, leaving 18 bases between the germline ends. The CDR3 loop spans 14 amino acids. CDR3 sequence reads: CASRAPGGPGTQYF. CDR3 DNA sequence: TGTGCCAGCAGAGCCCCCGGGGGCCCGGGGACCCAGTACTTC.

This clonotype has a count of ten or more. The V gene is TRBV20-1, the J gene TRBJ2-3; 11 bases are a match to TRBD2. This CDR3 has 18 residues. J was trimmed by 4 bases and V by 0 bases; bases with no gene match: 12. Germline V gene sequence: CDR1 DFQATT, CDR2 SNEGSKA (reference sequence). CDR3 DNA: TGCAGTGCTAGAGATCCATGGCTAGCGGGGGGTGAGGCAGATACGCAGTATTTT. Protein product: CSARDPWLAGGEADTQYF.

The rearrangement uses TRBV6-1 and TRBJ2-5; D is perhaps TRBD2 (6 bases). V lost 6 bases, J lost 1 base, and 12 bases lay in between. In germline, CDR1 is MNHNS, CDR2 SASEGT. The CDR3 contains 14 residues. CDR3 loop: CASREGSTQETQYF. The CDR3 bases are TGTGCCAGCAGGGAGGGGTCGACCCAAGAGACCCAGTACTTC.

V and J are TRBV24-1 and TRBJ1-2, with 7 bases matching TRBD1. The length of the CDR3 is 15 residues. The V gene end was trimmed by 3 bases and the J gene end by 8 bases; junction bases not matched to a gene: 11. Germline lookup yields CDR1 KGHDR and CDR2 SFDVKD. DNA for the CDR3: TGTGCCACCAGTGATACACCGACAGGGTCCAAGGGCTACACCTTC. It encodes CATSDTPTGSKGYTF.

In this sample, this clonotype turned up a few times. The gene calls are TRBV7-9 and TRBJ2-5, with D possibly matching TRBD2 (6 bases). Trimming shortened V by 8 bases and J by 5 bases, and 12 bases separated the two germline ends. The V gene's germline CDR1 is SEHNR and CDR2 FQNEAQ (reference sequence). The length of the CDR3 is 12 residues. The DNA for the CDR3 is TGTGCCAGCGGGATCAGCGGGGAGACCCAGTACTTC. Translating it yields CASGISGETQYF.

This chain joins TRBV20-1 and TRBJ2-1; D call uncertain. CDR1 is DFQATT and CDR2 is SNEGSKA in the germline V gene (reference sequence). The ends were cut back, 5 bases at V and 9 bases at J, with 14 bases in the middle. The CDR3 has 12 amino acids. The CDR3, as DNA: TGCAGTGCTCCCGATCAGACGGTTGAGCAGTTCTTC. Protein: CSAPDQTVEQFF.

The V and J genes are TRBV5-1 and TRBJ2-3, with TRBD1 identical over 8 bases. The CDR3 runs 21 residues. The germline gives CDR1 SGHRS, CDR2 YFSETQ. The V gene end was trimmed by 4 bases and the J gene end by 1 base; junction bases not matched to a gene: 23. The CDR3 spells CASSPRGLSELRLRGTDTQYF. For the CDR3, the DNA is TGCGCCAGCAGCCCCAGGGGGCTAAGTGAACTTCGGCTGCGGGGCACAGATACGCAGTATTTT. Full variable domain (remainder filled in from reference TRBV5-1 and TRBJ2-3): KAGVTQTPRYLIKTRGQQVTLSCSPISGHRSVSWYQQTPGQGLQFLFEYFSETQRNKGNFPGRFSGRQFSNSRSEMNVSTLELGDSALYLCASSPRGLSELRLRGTDTQYFGPGTRLTVL.

This clonotype occurred a few times. The chain links TRBV12-3 or TRBV12-4 to TRBJ2-2; TRBD1 matches 7 bases. The CDR3 extends over 15 amino acids. With V trimmed by 6 bases and J by 9 bases, 13 bases remained unmatched. CDR3 amino acids: CASSPTLGTARELFF. The DNA of the CDR3 is TGTGCCAGCAGCCCGACCCTCGGGACAGCCAGGGAGCTGTTTTTT.

The V call is TRBV5-1, the J call TRBJ1-6; no reliable D call. CDR3 length: 16 residues. The germline gives CDR1 SGHRS, CDR2 YFSETQ. Trimming left V 4 bases short and J 5 bases short, with 16 bases between. The CDR3 DNA follows: TGCGCCAGCAGCCTTTCTGAGAGCCGAAATAATTCACCCCTCCACTTT. Amino acids: CASSLSESRNNSPLHF.

This rearrangement joins TRBV12-3 or TRBV12-4 to TRBJ2-2, with D perhaps matching TRBD2 (6 bases). V shed 11 bases and J shed 1 base, with 14 bases lying between them. The CDR3 spans 14 residues. CDR3 bases: TGTGCCGGCACCGGCGGGATGAACACCGGGGAGCTGTTTTTT. Its protein is CAGTGGMNTGELFF.

The table lists this clonotype with a few counts. The gene calls are TRBV10-3 and TRBJ1-1; no clear D gene. Germline CDR1 ENHRY, CDR2 SYGVKD. Trimming removed 8 bases from V and 1 base from J, with 5 bases in between. This CDR3 is built from 11 residues. The CDR3 DNA is TGTGCCATCGCGGGGAACACTGAAGCTTTCTTT. This sequence encodes CAIAGNTEAFF.

At least ten counts were recorded for this clonotype. V gene TRBV18 combines with J gene TRBJ1-5, with no clear D. The CDR3 spans 14 residues. Germline CDR1 and CDR2: KGHSH and LQKENI. Trimming left V 0 bases short and J 4 bases short, with 7 bases between. This CDR3 is CASSPPGGNQPQHF. Written as DNA, the CDR3 is TGTGCCAGCTCACCACCGGGAGGGAATCAGCCCCAGCATTTT.